A selection of T cell receptor beta chains follows, all from one sample in a study of blood T cell repertoires in COVID-19. The protocol was immunoSEQ multiplex PCR, while the TCRdb copy is restricted to in-frame clones and leaves out a portion. The data show approximately 530,000 clones, with about 89% seen just once and roughly 8.3% held by the top ten. Sequenced input: peripheral blood. These receptors were obtained from a woman aged 45-60 years with COVID-19, enrolled during active disease. Each CDR3 is given with its conserved first and last residue. The D gene is left open where the match is weak. Size values are once, few and many counts, or a class for expanded clones, and some rows have none.

cdr3_aa cdr3_nt v_call d_call clone_size j_call
CAWSSSYDRKNNSPLHF TGTGCCTGGAGCAGCTCTTATGACAGGAAGAATAATTCACCCCTCCACTTT TRBV30 . . TRBJ1-6
CATSDETEHTGELFF TGTGCCACCAGTGATGAAACAGAGCACACCGGGGAGCTGTTTTTT TRBV24-1 . . TRBJ2-2
CAWSNSPYGYTF TGTGCCTGGAGTAACAGCCCCTATGGCTACACCTTC TRBV30 . . TRBJ1-2
CASSQDLDLGTGVYEQYF TGCGCCAGCAGCCAAGACCTTGACCTCGGGACAGGGGTCTACGAGCAGTACTTC TRBV4-1 TRBD1 . TRBJ2-7
CASSLAPGSTNEKLFF TGTGCCAGCAGCTTGGCCCCCGGGTCCACTAATGAAAAACTGTTTTTT TRBV5-4 . . TRBJ1-4
CASGLDGGYYGYTF TGTGCTAGTGGTTTGGACGGGGGGTACTATGGCTACACCTTC TRBV12-5 . . TRBJ1-2
CASSLQGRAEAFF TGTGCCAGCAGTTTGCAGGGGCGAGCTGAAGCTTTCTTT TRBV28 . few TRBJ1-1
CASSLHLNTEAFF TGTGCCAGCAGTTTACATTTGAACACTGAAGCTTTCTTT TRBV28 . . TRBJ1-1
CAWSLQTSGGTDTQYF TGTGCCTGGAGTCTCCAGACTAGCGGGGGTACAGATACGCAGTATTTT TRBV30 TRBD2 . TRBJ2-3
CASSLTGGYSTDTQYF TGCGCCAGCAGCTTGACGGGAGGGTATAGTACAGATACGCAGTATTTT TRBV5-1 TRBD2 few TRBJ2-3
CAISGTTGEHTGELFF TGTGCCATCAGTGGTACGACAGGGGAGCACACCGGGGAGCTGTTTTTT TRBV10-3 TRBD1 . TRBJ2-2
CASSITFAGSGRHNEQYF TGTGCCAGTAGTATTACATTTGCGGGTTCAGGGAGGCACAACGAGCAGTACTTC TRBV19 . . TRBJ2-7
CASSPGLFQPQHF TGTGCCAGCAGTCCTGGACTATTCCAGCCCCAGCATTTT TRBV25-1 . . TRBJ1-5
CASGGRTGGEQYF TGTGCCAGCGGGGGTCGGACAGGGGGCGAGCAGTACTTC TRBV6-5 TRBD1 . TRBJ2-7
CAGGTGKKLFF TGTGCGGGAGGGACAGGGAAAAAACTGTTTTTT TRBV2 TRBD1 . TRBJ1-4
CASSVESFRNEQFF TGTGCCAGCAGTGTAGAGTCCTTTCGCAATGAGCAGTTCTTC TRBV6-4 . . TRBJ2-1
CASSSDQAREQFF TGTGCCAGTAGTAGCGACCAAGCGCGGGAGCAGTTCTTC TRBV19 . . TRBJ2-1
CASSSLQGERYEQYF TGTGCCAGCAGTTCCCTCCAGGGCGAACGCTACGAGCAGTACTTC TRBV6-5 . few TRBJ2-7
CSVYRGVQGYTF TGCAGCGTCTACAGGGGGGTGCAAGGCTACACCTTC TRBV29-1 TRBD1 . TRBJ1-2
CASSYSGGRPDTQYF TGTGCCAGCAGTTACAGCGGGGGCCGCCCAGATACGCAGTATTTT TRBV6-2/TRBV6-3 TRBD2 . TRBJ2-3
CASSQGRSSGANVLTF TGTGCCAGCAGCCAAGGTAGGAGCTCTGGGGCCAACGTCCTGACTTTC TRBV3-1/TRBV3-2 . . TRBJ2-6
CASSFTRGLGNTIYF TGTGCCAGCAGTTTTACCAGGGGGCTCGGAAACACCATATATTTT TRBV28 TRBD1 . TRBJ1-3
CASSKTLRHRVQPQHF TGTGCCAGTAGCAAGACTCTGAGGCATCGGGTTCAGCCCCAGCATTTT TRBV19 . . TRBJ1-5
CASITGGGGYTF TGTGCCAGCATTACAGGGGGCGGGGGCTACACCTTC TRBV2 TRBD1 . TRBJ1-2
CASSSGQTDYGYTF TGTGCCAGCAGCAGCGGACAGACCGACTATGGCTACACCTTC TRBV5-6 . . TRBJ1-2
CSVRTGGQPQHF TGCAGCGTCAGGACAGGAGGGCAGCCCCAGCATTTT TRBV29-1 TRBD1 . TRBJ1-5
CASSEYDRGISTEAFF TGTGCCAGCAGTGAGTACGACAGGGGGATAAGCACTGAAGCTTTCTTT TRBV6-1 TRBD1 . TRBJ1-1
CASSLQGHSMNTEAFF TGTGCCAGCAGCTTACAGGGACACTCAATGAACACTGAAGCTTTCTTT TRBV7-9 . . TRBJ1-1
CASSASKNTEAFF TGTGCCAGCAGTGCGAGCAAGAACACTGAAGCTTTCTTT TRBV2 . . TRBJ1-1
CASSTGQVSGTEAFF TGTGCCAGCAGTACGGGACAGGTCTCGGGGACTGAAGCTTTCTTT TRBV27 TRBD1 . TRBJ1-1
CASSLGGSPYEQYF TGCGCCAGCAGCTTAGGGGGTTCCCCCTACGAGCAGTACTTC TRBV5-1 . . TRBJ2-7
CASSLADPQGTGGYTF TGCGCCAGCAGCTTGGCCGATCCCCAGGGGACGGGTGGCTACACCTTC TRBV5-1 . . TRBJ1-2
CASSSSYEQYF TGTGCCAGCAGCTCCTCCTACGAGCAGTACTTC TRBV12-3/TRBV12-4 . . TRBJ2-7
CAWSEVEVTEAFF TGTGCCTGGAGTGAAGTGGAGGTCACTGAAGCTTTCTTT TRBV30 . . TRBJ1-1
CASLRTGDTEAFF TGTGCCAGCCTCCGGACAGGAGACACTGAAGCTTTCTTT TRBV6-5 TRBD1 . TRBJ1-1
CASSRTSNGYTF TGCGCCAGCAGCCGGACTTCAAATGGCTACACCTTC TRBV5-1 . . TRBJ1-2
CASAWDRETSYGYTF TGTGCCAGTGCCTGGGACAGGGAAACGTCGTATGGCTACACCTTC TRBV19 TRBD1 . TRBJ1-2
CASSPRARGRGDSNQPQHF TGCGCCAGCAGCCCCCGCGCCCGGGGCAGGGGAGATAGCAATCAGCCCCAGCATTTT TRBV5-1 . . TRBJ1-5
CASRREYYSNQPQHF TGTGCCAGCAGGAGAGAATATTATAGCAATCAGCCCCAGCATTTT TRBV6-5 . . TRBJ1-5
CASSQGGGGETQYF TGTGCCAGCAGCCAAGGGGGGGGCGGAGAGACCCAGTACTTC TRBV3-1/TRBV3-2 . . TRBJ2-5
CASSGGAGPNYEQYF TGTGCCAGCAGCGGGGGAGCGGGGCCAAACTACGAGCAGTACTTC TRBV9 TRBD2 . TRBJ2-7
CASSYGSSSTGELFF TGTGCCAGCAGTTACGGCTCGTCAAGCACCGGGGAGCTGTTTTTT TRBV6-5 . . TRBJ2-2
CASSPSGTSGNTIYF TGTGCCAGCTCACCCTCAGGGACTTCTGGAAACACCATATATTTT TRBV18 . . TRBJ1-3
CASSRTGTPGNTIYF TGTGCCAGCAGCCGGACAGGCACTCCGGGTAACACCATATATTTT TRBV11-3 TRBD1 . TRBJ1-3
CASTRSGASYNEQFF TGTGCCAGCACCCGAAGCGGGGCCTCCTACAATGAGCAGTTCTTC TRBV6-6 TRBD2 . TRBJ2-1
CAISETGGEQFF TGTGCCATCAGTGAGACAGGGGGTGAGCAGTTCTTC TRBV10-3 TRBD1 . TRBJ2-1
CASSLALSNEQFF TGTGCCAGCAGCTTAGCCCTCTCGAATGAGCAGTTCTTC TRBV7-9 . . TRBJ2-1
CASSSARQGLTEAFF TGTGCCAGCAGCTCCGCCAGACAGGGTTTGACTGAAGCTTTCTTT TRBV28 TRBD1 . TRBJ1-1
CASSHVTEYEQYF TGCGCCAGCAGCCATGTCACAGAATACGAGCAGTACTTC TRBV4-1 . . TRBJ2-7
CASSGDRGPADTQYF TGTGCCAGCAGTGGAGACAGGGGGCCCGCAGATACGCAGTATTTT TRBV2 TRBD1 . TRBJ2-3
CASSRTVNTEAFF TGTGCCAGCAGCAGGACAGTGAACACTGAAGCTTTCTTT TRBV5-4 . . TRBJ1-1
CASGAPNHTGTVYEQYF TGCGCCAGCGGAGCACCCAATCATACCGGGACAGTCTACGAGCAGTACTTC TRBV10-1 TRBD1 . TRBJ2-7
CASSVVGLSETQYF TGTGCCAGCAGCGTAGTGGGCCTCTCAGAGACCCAGTACTTC TRBV9 . . TRBJ2-5
CAWVGGEGYTF TGTGCCTGGGTTGGAGGGGAGGGCTACACCTTC TRBV30 . . TRBJ1-2
CASTPGGEHGYTF TGTGCCAGCACACCAGGGGGCGAGCATGGCTACACCTTC TRBV2 TRBD1 . TRBJ1-2
CASRILPNSNTEAFF TGTGCCAGTAGGATCCTCCCCAACTCAAACACTGAAGCTTTCTTT TRBV19 . . TRBJ1-1
CASSSGRTGELFF TGTGCCAGCAGTTCAGGGCGGACCGGGGAGCTGTTTTTT TRBV27 . . TRBJ2-2
CASSQLQLGVENIQYF TGTGCCAGCAGCCAACTTCAACTAGGAGTGGAAAACATTCAGTACTTC TRBV4-2 . . TRBJ2-4